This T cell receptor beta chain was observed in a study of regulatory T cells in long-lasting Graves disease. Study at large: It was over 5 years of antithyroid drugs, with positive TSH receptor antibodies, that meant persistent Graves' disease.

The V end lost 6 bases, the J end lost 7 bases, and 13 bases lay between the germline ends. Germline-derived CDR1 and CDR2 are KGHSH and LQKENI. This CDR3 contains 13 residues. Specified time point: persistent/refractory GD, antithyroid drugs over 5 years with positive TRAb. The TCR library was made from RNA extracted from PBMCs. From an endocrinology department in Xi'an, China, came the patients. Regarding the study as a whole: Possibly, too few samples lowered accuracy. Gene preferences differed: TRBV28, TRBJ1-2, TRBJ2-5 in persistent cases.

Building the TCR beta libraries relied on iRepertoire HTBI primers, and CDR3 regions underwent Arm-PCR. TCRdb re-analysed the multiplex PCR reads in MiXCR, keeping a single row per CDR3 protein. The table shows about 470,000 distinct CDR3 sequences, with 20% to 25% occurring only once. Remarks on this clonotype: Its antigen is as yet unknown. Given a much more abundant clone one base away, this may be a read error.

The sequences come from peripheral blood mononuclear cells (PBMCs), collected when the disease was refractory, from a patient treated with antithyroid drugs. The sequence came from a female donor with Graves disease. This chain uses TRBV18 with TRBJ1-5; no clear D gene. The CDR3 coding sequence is TGTGCCAGCTCCCCAGTAGATCAGCAGCCCCAGCATTTT. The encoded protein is CASSPVDQQPQHF.